One and the same sample provided the 30 T cell receptor beta chains below, sequenced in a study of lymphopenia after photon versus proton radiotherapy. Clones were read by immunoSEQ multiplex PCR, and TCRdb kept only the in-frame ones, dropping some. The table records about 30,000 clones, around nine tenths of them present only once. The material sequenced was peripheral blood, taken from a patient treated with proton-based radiotherapy. The receptors originated from a woman aged 60-75 years with cholangiocarcinoma. Some clones in this sample may be carry-over from other donors' samples.

V and J are TRBV7-6 and TRBJ1-6; D is unresolved. Germline CDR1 is SGHVS and CDR2 is FNYEAQ. V was cut by 5 bases and J by 9 bases, with 11 bases left in between. This CDR3 is built from 13 residues. CDR3 amino acids: CASSGVGISPLHF. The CDR3 DNA sequence: TGTGCCAGCAGCGGGGTTGGGATTTCACCCCTCCACTTT.

The chain has TRBV7-2 and TRBJ2-1; 9 positions match TRBD2. Germline-derived CDR1 and CDR2 are SGHTA and FQGNSA. The trim removed 6 bases at V and 6 bases at J, leaving 9 bases unmatched. The CDR3 runs to 15 residues. This chain's CDR3 is CASRSGTSPFNEQFF. Written as DNA, the CDR3 is TGTGCCAGCAGGTCAGGGACTAGCCCGTTCAATGAGCAGTTCTTC.

The chain employs TRBV7-9 and TRBJ2-7; D is unclear. Trimming left V 5 bases short and J 3 bases short, with 14 bases between. The CDR3 has 14 residues. Germline V gives CDR1 SEHNR, CDR2 FQNEAQ (reference sequence). The CDR3 nucleotides are TGTGCCAGCAGCCCGTCAATCGTGGGCTACGAGCAGTACTTC. Protein sequence: CASSPSIVGYEQYF.

V usage is TRBV5-8 and J usage is TRBJ2-1; the D gene is possibly TRBD2 (5 bases). Germline V gene sequence: CDR1 SGHTS, CDR2 YDEGEE. V dropped 8 bases and J dropped 6 bases, with 21 bases sitting between them. This CDR3 has 15 amino acids. In DNA, the CDR3 is TGTGCCAGTCGATTACGGGATACCCGGTCCAATGAGCAGTTCTTC. Translation: CASRLRDTRSNEQFF. The variable domain in full, completed from reference TRBV5-8 and TRBJ2-1, reads EAGVTQSPTHLIKTRGQQATLRCSPISGHTSVYWYQQALGLGLQFLLWYDEGEERNRGNFPPRFSGRQFPNYSSELNVNALELEDSALYLCASRLRDTRSNEQFFGPGTRLTVL.

The rearrangement links TRBV7-8 to TRBJ2-4; 7 bases agree with TRBD1. In germline, CDR1 is SGHVS, CDR2 FQNEAQ. The CDR3 covers 15 residues. V lost 6 bases and J lost 10; bases outside the gene matches: 15. CDR3 DNA sequence: TGTGCCAGCAGTCCTAAAATCGGGACAGACCTTATTCAGTACTTC. As protein: CASSPKIGTDLIQYF.

The V gene is TRBV28, the J gene TRBJ2-7; D possibly corresponds to TRBD1 (6 bases). Germline V CDR1 and CDR2: MDHEN, SYDVKM. CDR3 length: 15 residues. V shed 6 bases and J shed 0 bases, with 15 bases lying between them. As DNA, the CDR3 is TGTGCCAGCAGACCCCCGGACAGTAGCTCCTACGAGCAGTACTTC. Encoded protein: CASRPPDSSSYEQYF.

The chain links TRBV7-9 to TRBJ2-7; 8 positions agree with TRBD1. With V trimmed by 4 bases and J by 1 base, 6 bases remained unmatched. The V gene's germline CDR1 is SEHNR and CDR2 FQNEAQ (reference sequence). CDR3 length: 15 amino acids. CDR3 residues: CASSSPGQVSYEQYF. The DNA for the CDR3 is TGTGCCAGCAGCTCCCCGGGACAGGTGTCCTACGAGCAGTACTTC.

The genes are TRBV6-1 and TRBJ2-2; D might be TRBD2 (5 bases). V was trimmed by 7 bases and J by 0 bases, leaving 12 bases between them. Germline CDR1 and CDR2: MNHNS and SASEGT. The CDR3 contains 15 residues. In nucleotides, the CDR3 is TGTGCCAGCATGTTCAGGACTGCGAACACCGGGGAGCTGTTTTTT. Its translation is CASMFRTANTGELFF.

The chain's CDR3 is CASRETGGDTEAFF. The CDR3 DNA is TGTGCCAGCAGGGAGACAGGAGGGGACACTGAAGCTTTCTTT. The chain recombines TRBV2 with TRBJ1-1; D might be TRBD1 (6 bases). Trimming removed 6 bases at V and 3 bases at J, with 14 bases between. Looked up from germline, CDR1 is SNHLY and CDR2 is FYNNEI. This CDR3 is 14 amino acids long.

CDR3 residues: CASSSLAGGPGDTQYF. As DNA, the CDR3 is TGTGCCAGCAGCTCCCTAGCGGGGGGGCCGGGAGATACGCAGTATTTT. The chain is built from TRBV7-9 and TRBJ2-3; TRBD2 aligns across 12 bases. Looked up from germline, CDR1 is SEHNR and CDR2 is FQNEAQ (reference sequence). The V segment lost 4 bases and the J segment 5 bases; nucleotides outside the gene matches: 7. The CDR3 consists of 16 residues.

A word on this clone: One end of the junction does not line up with germline, which may come from a read error. The chain employs TRBV4-3 and TRBJ1-1; a weak D match, TRBD1 (6 bases). Germline-derived CDR1 and CDR2 are LGHNA and YSLEER. CDR3 length equals 14 residues. In DNA form, the CDR3 reads TGCGCCAGCAGCCAAGATAGGGGCCTACAGGGCGTAGTCTTT. Its translation: CASSQDRGLQGVVF.

The chain recombines TRBV6-1 with TRBJ1-6, with 9 bases fitting TRBD1. This CDR3 region has 15 residues. Germline CDR1 and CDR2: MNHNS and SASEGT. V trimming: 5 bases; J trimming: 4 bases; junction bases outside the gene matches: 3. CDR3 nucleotides: TGTGCCAGCAGTTGGACAGGGGCTTATAATTCACCCCTCCACTTT. It is translated as CASSWTGAYNSPLHF.

The chain carries TRBV18 and TRBJ1-1, with TRBD1 as a possible D gene (5 bases). There are 13 residues in the CDR3. Germline lookup yields CDR1 KGHSH and CDR2 LQKENI. The ends were cut back, 6 bases at V and 1 base at J, with 9 bases in the middle. The CDR3 DNA reads TGTGCCAGCTCGGACGGACAGAACACTGAAGCTTTCTTT. Translating gives CASSDGQNTEAFF.

This clone has more than one count but fewer than ten. The chain carries TRBV2 and TRBJ1-5; D is possibly TRBD1 (6 bases). Between the trimmed V and J ends, which lost 6 bases and 0 bases, there was a span of 12 bases. CDR3 length: 15 residues. Per germline, CDR1 SNHLY and CDR2 FYNNEI. The CDR3 nucleotides read TGTGCCAGCAGGAGGACAGTATATAGCAATCAGCCCCAGCATTTT. It translates to CASRRTVYSNQPQHF.

This chain uses TRBV7-9 with TRBJ1-4; D is undetermined. V dropped 4 bases and J dropped 7 bases, with 7 bases sitting between them. CDR3 size: 12 residues. From germline, CDR1 is SEHNR and CDR2 FQNEAQ (reference sequence). The CDR3 DNA reads TGTGCCAGCAGCTCTAGGACTGAAAAACTGTTTTTT. This translates into CASSSRTEKLFF.

The chain has TRBV4-1 and TRBJ2-1; 9 bases are shared with TRBD2. Germline V gene data show CDR1 as MGHRA and CDR2 as YSYEKL. V was clipped by 4 bases and J by 10 bases; unmatched bases: 14. There are 16 residues in the CDR3. DNA for the CDR3: TGCGCCAGCAGCCCGGGACTAGCCGCGCGGTATGACGAGCAGTTCTTC. This gives the protein CASSPGLAARYDEQFF.

This chain uses TRBV27 with TRBJ2-3; D gene uncertain. Germline V gene lookup returns CDR1 MNHEY and CDR2 SMNVEV (reference sequence). V lost 6 bases to trimming and J lost 2 bases, with 12 bases between them. This CDR3 has 14 amino acids. CDR3 coding DNA: TGTGCCAGCAGCCTAAGGACCAACACAGATACGCAGTATTTT. Encoded protein: CASSLRTNTDTQYF.

The chain couples TRBV2 to TRBJ2-3, with D possibly TRBD2 on 5 matching bases. CDR3 length: 16 amino acids. CDR1 is SNHLY, CDR2 FYNNEI, per germline. V was clipped by 3 bases and J by 0 bases, with 13 bases between them. CDR3 DNA: TGTGCCAGCAGTGAGACTACGTTCTCTAGCACAGATACGCAGTATTTT. Translating it yields CASSETTFSSTDTQYF.

V gene TRBV6-6 combines with J gene TRBJ2-7; 8 positions agree with TRBD1. The CDR3 runs 15 residues. The V and J ends lost 5 bases and 4 bases, in that order; junction bases with no gene match: 10. Germline assignment: CDR1 MNHNY and CDR2 SVGAGI (reference sequence). CDR3 residues: CASSARPGQVYEQYF. CDR3 nucleotide sequence: TGTGCCAGCAGTGCCCGTCCGGGACAGGTATACGAGCAGTACTTC.

The chain combines TRBV7-6 with TRBJ1-3, with 7 bases fitting TRBD1. The V gene's germline CDR1 is SGHVS and CDR2 FNYEAQ. The V and J ends lost 3 bases and 0 bases, in that order; junction bases with no gene match: 8. The CDR3 contains 17 residues. The CDR3 region is CASSFGQASNSGNTIYF. The CDR3 bases are TGTGCCAGCAGCTTTGGACAGGCCTCTAACTCTGGAAACACCATATATTTT.

This clone was picked up one time. V gene TRBV10-3 combines with J gene TRBJ1-5; D is ambiguous. Trimming stripped 6 bases from V and 4 bases from J, with 13 bases between. CDR1 is ENHRY and CDR2 is SYGVKD in the germline V gene. The CDR3 sequence is 14 residues long. CDR3 amino acids: CAIREDISNQPQHF. The CDR3 region has the DNA TGTGCCATCAGAGAGGATATTTCTAATCAGCCCCAGCATTTT.

The chain carries TRBV30 and TRBJ1-5, with D possibly being TRBD1 (5 bases). Germline V gives CDR1 GTSNPN, CDR2 SVGIG (reference sequence). The CDR3 loop spans 15 amino acids. Trimming took off 0 bases at V and 0 bases at J, with 9 bases between the two ends. The chain's CDR3 is CAWSVDRHSNQPQHF. The CDR3 DNA follows: TGTGCCTGGAGTGTAGACAGACATAGCAATCAGCCCCAGCATTTT.

The V and J genes are TRBV6-1 and TRBJ1-5; D uncertain. The germline V gene has CDR1 MNHNS and CDR2 SASEGT. The V and J ends lost 6 bases and 5 bases respectively, with 14 bases between them. CDR3 length: 14 amino acids. CDR3 coding DNA: TGTGCCAGCAGCCTTTTACAGCTTGATCAGCCCCAGCATTTT. Amino acid sequence: CASSLLQLDQPQHF.

The V gene is TRBV5-6, the J gene TRBJ1-5; 7 bases align to TRBD1. The CDR3 consists of 15 residues. CDR1 is SGHDT and CDR2 is YYEEEE in the germline V gene. V gave up 3 bases and J gave up 0 bases; unmatched junction bases: 3. CDR3 sequence (DNA): TGTGCCAGCAGCTACTGGACAGGTAGCAATCAGCCCCAGCATTTT. Residues: CASSYWTGSNQPQHF.

The chain carries TRBV6-5 and TRBJ1-3; TRBD1 agrees at 9 bases. Germline V gene data show CDR1 as MNHEY and CDR2 as SVGAGI. The CDR3 is 15 amino acids. J was trimmed by 3 bases and V by 6 bases; bases with no gene match: 6. The CDR3 spells CASSLGQGLGNTIYF. DNA of the CDR3: TGTGCCAGCAGCCTGGGACAGGGCCTTGGAAACACCATATATTTT.

The chain has TRBV18 and TRBJ2-1; the D is unclear. CDR3 size: 16 residues. In germline, CDR1 is KGHSH, CDR2 LQKENI. V gave up 6 bases and J gave up 6 bases, with 21 bases separating them. The CDR3 DNA follows: TGTGCCAGCTCGCCCTACAAGGACCGCCGTTTCAATGAGCAGTTCTTC. Protein: CASSPYKDRRFNEQFF.

CDR3 loop: CASSVGREEYGYTF. CDR3 coding DNA: TGTGCCAGCAGCGTAGGCAGGGAGGAGTATGGCTACACCTTC. This chain uses TRBV9 with TRBJ1-2; D may be TRBD1 (5 bases). Trimming removed 0 bases from V and 5 bases from J, with 11 bases in between. This CDR3 has 14 residues. Germline V gene sequence: CDR1 SGDLS, CDR2 YYNGEE.

This clone came up once. This chain connects TRBV7-9 to TRBJ2-7, with 9 bases identical to TRBD2. The CDR3 contains 16 residues. The V and J ends lost 1 base and 4 bases, in that order; junction bases with no gene match: 8. CDR1 is SEHNR and CDR2 is FQNEAQ in the germline V gene (reference sequence). The CDR3 sequence is CASSLGGLAGMYEQYF. The CDR3, as DNA: TGTGCCAGCAGCTTAGGTGGGCTAGCGGGGATGTACGAGCAGTACTTC. Based on the CDR3 plus reference TRBV7-9 and TRBJ2-7, the full variable domain is DTGVSQNPRHKITKRGQNVTFRCDPISEHNRLYWYRQTLGQGPEFLTYFQNEAQLEKSRLLSDRFSAERPKGSFSTLEIQRTEQGDSAMYLCASSLGGLAGMYEQYFGPGTRLTVT.

The chain combines TRBV10-1 with TRBJ2-5, with D maybe TRBD2 (6 bases). CDR3 length equals 15 residues. Germline loops: CDR1 WNHNN, CDR2 SYGVQD (reference sequence). With 4 bases removed from V and 5 bases from J, the gap between germline ends came to 17 bases. This CDR3 reads CASSGGAGSPETQYF. The CDR3 coding sequence is TGCGCCAGCAGTGGCGGGGCAGGGAGTCCGGAGACCCAGTACTTC.

This clone has only a few counts. The gene calls are TRBV7-3 and TRBJ1-1; D is ambiguous. From germline, CDR1 is SGHTA and CDR2 FQGTGA. The CDR3 consists of 14 residues. Trimming took off 8 bases at V and 4 bases at J, with 17 bases between the two ends. CDR3 protein: CASQVGPGPTEAFF. CDR3 bases: TGTGCCAGCCAAGTCGGGCCCGGCCCCACTGAAGCTTTCTTT.